This T cell receptor beta chain was captured by sequencing in a study of blood T cell repertoires in COVID-19. Turning to the study itself: Spain, Italy and the United States supplied samples that represented acute and convalescent COVID-19. From T cells, B-cell-depleted T cells, or PBMCs came the material, which was cDNA or gDNA.

Per the original methods: Counts of nucleated cells, estimated from reference gene primer amplification, were obtained. Sequencing used immunoSEQ multiplex PCR; TCRdb keeps in-frame clones, though not all of them. D and trimming come from the DNA, and the V and J calls and clone size come from that table. The data show roughly 250,000 clones, roughly 87% seen once. V lost 5 bases and J lost 3, with 9 bases in between. Per germline, CDR1 SQVTM and CDR2 ANQGSEA. The CDR3 consists of 12 residues. V and J are TRBV29-1 and TRBJ2-3, with D perhaps matching TRBD1 (5 bases). This TCR was recovered from a man in his sixties who had recovered from COVID-19. The sample was peripheral blood. The CDR3 DNA sequence: TGCAGCGTTAGGAGACAGACAGATACGCAGTATTTT. As protein: CSVRRQTDTQYF.